This T cell receptor (beta chain) was obtained from a study of blood T cell repertoires in COVID-19. Study in general: Acute and convalescent COVID-19 specimens originated in the United States, Italy and Spain.

V was pared by 2 bases and J by 3 bases, with 3 bases of the junction left unmatched. CDR1 and CDR2 (germline): SGHVS, FQNEAQ. CDR3 length: 15 amino acids. How the authors handled the data: The authors estimated nucleated cell counts from reference gene primer amplification. Method: immunoSEQ multiplex PCR; TCRdb's copy keeps in-frame clones and lacks some. Clone size and the V and J calls come from that table; the DNA yielded D and trimming. The repertoire includes about 120,000 clones, about 80% of them detected once, and around 25% sits in the top ten. Material for sequencing was peripheral blood. The rearrangement joins TRBV7-8 to TRBJ2-5; 10 nucleotides line up with TRBD2. The receptor comes from a human donor in a cohort sampled during active COVID-19. The CDR3 nucleotides read TGTGCCAGCAGCTTAACTAGCGGGATAAAAGAGACCCAGTACTTC. Its protein is CASSLTSGIKETQYF.